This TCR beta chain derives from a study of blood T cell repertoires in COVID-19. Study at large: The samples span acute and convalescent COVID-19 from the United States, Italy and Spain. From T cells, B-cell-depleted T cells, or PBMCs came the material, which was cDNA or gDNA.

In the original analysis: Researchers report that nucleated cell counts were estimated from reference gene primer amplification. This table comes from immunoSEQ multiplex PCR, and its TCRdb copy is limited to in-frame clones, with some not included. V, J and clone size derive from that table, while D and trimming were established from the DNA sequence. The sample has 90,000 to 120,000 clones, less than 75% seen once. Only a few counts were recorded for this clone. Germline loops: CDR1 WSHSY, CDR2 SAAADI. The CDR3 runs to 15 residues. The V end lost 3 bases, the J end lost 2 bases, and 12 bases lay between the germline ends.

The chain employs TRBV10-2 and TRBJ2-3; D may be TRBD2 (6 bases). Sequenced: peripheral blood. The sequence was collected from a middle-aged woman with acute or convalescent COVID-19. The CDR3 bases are TGCGCCAGCAGTGATAGGGGCGGGGTCACAGATACGCAGTATTTT. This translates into CASSDRGGVTDTQYF.